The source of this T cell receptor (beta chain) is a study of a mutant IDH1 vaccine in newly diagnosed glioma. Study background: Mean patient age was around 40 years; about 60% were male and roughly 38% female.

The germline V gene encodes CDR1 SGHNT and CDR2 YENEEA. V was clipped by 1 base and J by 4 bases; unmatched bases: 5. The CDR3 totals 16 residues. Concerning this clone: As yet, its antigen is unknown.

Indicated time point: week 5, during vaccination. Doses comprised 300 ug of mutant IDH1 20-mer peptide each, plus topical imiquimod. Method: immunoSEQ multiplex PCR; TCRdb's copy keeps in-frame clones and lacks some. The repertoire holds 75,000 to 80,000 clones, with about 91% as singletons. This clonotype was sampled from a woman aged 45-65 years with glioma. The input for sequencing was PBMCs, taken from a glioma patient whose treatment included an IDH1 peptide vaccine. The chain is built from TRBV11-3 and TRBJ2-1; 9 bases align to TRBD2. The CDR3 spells CASSLGGGRGYNEQFF. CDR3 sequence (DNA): TGTGCCAGCAGCTTAGGTGGCGGGAGGGGGTACAATGAGCAGTTCTTC.